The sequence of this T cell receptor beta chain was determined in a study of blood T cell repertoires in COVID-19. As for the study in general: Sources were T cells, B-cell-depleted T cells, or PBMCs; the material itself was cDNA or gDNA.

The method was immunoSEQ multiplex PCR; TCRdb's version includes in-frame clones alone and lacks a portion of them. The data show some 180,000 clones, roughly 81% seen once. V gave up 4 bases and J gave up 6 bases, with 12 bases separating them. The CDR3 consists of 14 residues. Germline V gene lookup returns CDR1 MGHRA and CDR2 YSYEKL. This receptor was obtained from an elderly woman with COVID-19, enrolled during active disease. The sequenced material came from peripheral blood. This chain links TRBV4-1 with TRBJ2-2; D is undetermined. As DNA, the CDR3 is TGCGCCAGCAGCCGAGACCTAACAGCCGGGGAGCTGTTTTTT. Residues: CASSRDLTAGELFF.